The source of this TCR beta chain is a study of a mutant IDH1 vaccine in newly diagnosed glioma. As for the study in general: The study gave patients eight vaccinations in weeks 1, 3, 5, 7, 11, 15, 19, 23. In some groups vaccination began 4-6 weeks post-radiotherapy; others received it with temozolomide.

General study findings and limits: Apparently unrelated to pseudoprogression were changes in the top peripheral T cell clonotypes.

Time point described: week 23, last vaccination. Topical imiquimod was applied with each vaccine dose, which held 300 ug of mutant IDH1 20-mer peptide. Each donor presented with a new WHO grade 3 or 4 astrocytoma that tested IDH1-mutant and showed ATRX loss. This clone was recorded only once. The antigen remains unidentified. CDR1 and CDR2 from the germline V gene are SGHRS and YFSETQ. The germline V and J ends were trimmed by 2 bases and 2 bases, with 11 bases remaining between them. The CDR3 runs to 14 residues. Sequencing was performed with immunoSEQ multiplex PCR; in TCRdb, only in-frame clones are kept and a portion is missing. The data hold roughly 74,000 clones, with approximately 85% observed a single time.

The V and J genes are TRBV5-1 and TRBJ2-7; D may be TRBD1 or TRBD2 (5 bases each). This TCR came from a woman aged 50 to 60 with glioma. The sample in question was PBMCs, obtained from a glioma patient whose treatment included an IDH1 peptide vaccine. The CDR3 DNA is TGCGCCAGCAGCTTCCAGGGACCAACCTACGAGCAGTACTTC. This codes for CASSFQGPTYEQYF.